This T cell receptor (beta chain) was sequenced during a study of memory CD4+ T cells and cytomegalovirus serostatus. Turning to the study itself: Healthy Belgian adult donors included nine or ten CMV-positive and some 24 CMV-negative people. Findings of the study overall: About two fifths of the roughly 150 known CMV-associated TCRbeta sequences appeared in CD4+ memory. Median bootstrapped AUC for CMV status was just under 0.97 originally, roughly 0.92 US-trained.

CDR1 is SEHNR, CDR2 FQNEAQ, per germline (reference sequence). The V segment lost 5 bases and the J segment 4 bases; nucleotides outside the gene matches: 10. This CDR3 region has 15 residues. Measured with immunoSEQ multiplex PCR; TCRdb has only the in-frame clones, and not every one. The sample lists around 54,000 clones; 78% were seen once. The sort gate was single viable CD3+CD4+CD8-CD45RO+ cells for memory CD4+ T cells. Total CD4+ T cells were enriched by CD4 positive selection. Comment on this clone: Its specificity is not known.

Sequenced: memory CD4+ T cells from blood. V and J are TRBV7-9 and TRBJ2-7, with TRBD2 matching 8 bases. The sequence came from an adult in good health and CMV-seronegative. The CDR3 DNA is TGTGCCAGCAGCCTAAGGACTAGCACTATTTACGAGCAGTACTTC. This translates into CASSLRTSTIYEQYF.